The source of this T cell receptor (beta chain) is a study of blood T cell repertoires in COVID-19. Across the study: Researchers got acute and convalescent COVID-19 samples from the United States, Italy and Spain.

V lost 7 bases and J 2 bases, leaving 15 bases between the germline ends. The CDR3 spans 14 residues. The germline gives CDR1 ENHRY, CDR2 SYGVKD. Ten or more counts support this clone. The authors' processing: Reference gene primers were amplified, and this amplification served to estimate nucleated cell counts. Repertoires were generated with immunoSEQ multiplex PCR, while TCRdb's copy carries only in-frame clones and drops some. The V and J calls and the clone size are those of that table, but D and trimming were determined from the DNA. Of around 100,000 clones in the sample, roughly 84% are singletons; the top ten hold 10% to 15%.

This chain uses TRBV10-3 with TRBJ2-7; perhaps TRBD1 as D (5 bases). The clonotype originates from a human donor in a cohort sampled during active or convalescent COVID-19. Specimen: peripheral blood. CDR3 bases: TGTGCCATCAAGGAAACAGGCACTCCCTACGAGCAGTACTTC. This sequence encodes CAIKETGTPYEQYF.